This T cell receptor (beta chain) was observed in a study of blood T cell repertoires in COVID-19. V was trimmed by 4 bases and J by 4 bases, leaving 10 bases between them. The germline V gene has CDR1 LNHDA and CDR2 SQIVND (reference sequence). This CDR3 has 13 residues. Some clones are missing from TCRdb's copy, which holds only in-frame ones; the method was immunoSEQ multiplex PCR. The sample carries roughly 150,000 clones, around four fifths recorded once. The study recruited people aged about 18 to 95 years across 24 US areas. On this clone itself: This sample also contains other DNA sequences that code for the same CDR3.

Sequencing was performed on PBMCs or T cells enriched from blood (not recorded which). The chain is built from TRBV19 and TRBJ1-1; no reliable D call. The receptor was derived from a woman aged 50 to 60 who had recovered from COVID-19. This chain's CDR3 is CASSSAGGTEAFF. DNA for the CDR3: TGTGCCAGTAGTAGTGCCGGCGGCACTGAAGCTTTCTTT.